These 19 T cell receptor beta chains originate from one sample sequenced in a study of OX40 agonist ivuxolimab in advanced cancers. The protocol was immunoSEQ multiplex PCR, while the TCRdb copy is restricted to in-frame clones and leaves out a portion. In the table there are more than 100,000 clones, 80% to 95% of which are singletons. Sequencing used CD4+ or CD8+ T cells sorted from blood, obtained in a trial of the OX40 agonist ivuxolimab. These receptors originate from an adult with an advanced solid tumor such as melanoma, head and neck, liver or kidney cancer.

The chain is built from TRBV19 and TRBJ2-1; 11 bases fit TRBD2. V was clipped by 7 bases and J by 6 bases; unmatched bases: 14. CDR3 length: 17 residues. The V gene's germline CDR1 is LNHDA and CDR2 SQIVND (reference sequence). The DNA for the CDR3 is TGTGCCAGTAAGGCAAGTCATAGCGGGAGGGCTGGCAATGAGCAGTTCTTC. This sequence encodes CASKASHSGRAGNEQFF. Based on the CDR3 plus reference TRBV19 and TRBJ2-1, the full variable domain is DGGITQSPKYLFRKEGQNVTLSCEQNLNHDAMYWYRQDPGQGLRLIYYSQIVNDFQKGDIAEGYSVSREKKESFPLTVTSAQKNPTAFYLCASKASHSGRAGNEQFFGPGTRLTVL.

The rearrangement links TRBV2 to TRBJ2-2; a possible D gene is TRBD2 (5 bases). Germline V gene data show CDR1 as SNHLY and CDR2 as FYNNEI. This CDR3 comprises 13 residues. V lost 8 bases to trimming and J lost 1 base, with 8 bases between them. CDR3 sequence reads: CASGRENTGELFF. The DNA for the CDR3 is TGTGCCAGCGGACGGGAGAACACCGGGGAGCTGTTTTTT.

CDR3 amino acids: CASSSPVGRNTGELFF. For the CDR3, the DNA is TGTGCCAGCAGCTCCCCAGTGGGAAGGAACACCGGGGAGCTGTTTTTT. J is TRBJ2-2 and V is TRBV7-3, with unresolved D. With 4 bases removed from V and 1 base from J, the gap between germline ends came to 13 bases. This CDR3 spans 16 amino acids. The germline V gene encodes CDR1 SGHTA and CDR2 FQGTGA.

This rearrangement joins TRBV11-3 to TRBJ2-3; a possible D gene is TRBD2 (6 bases). Germline V gene data show CDR1 as SGHNT and CDR2 as YENEEA. The length of the CDR3 is 14 residues. V shed 3 bases and J shed 3 bases, with 10 bases lying between them. The CDR3 here is CASSLGGRTDTQYF. The CDR3 DNA follows: TGTGCCAGCAGCTTGGGGGGTAGGACAGATACGCAGTATTTT. Full variable domain (rest looked up from reference TRBV11-3 and TRBJ2-3): EAGVVQSPRYKIIEKKQPVAFWCNPISGHNTLYWYLQNLGQGPELLIRYENEEAVDDSQLPKDRFSAERLKGVDSTLKIQPAELGDSAVYLCASSLGGRTDTQYFGPGTRLTVL.

The J gene is TRBJ2-1, the V gene TRBV28, with 10 bases that match TRBD2. The trim removed 7 bases at V and 6 bases at J, leaving 6 bases unmatched. The CDR3 extends over 14 amino acids. The V gene's germline CDR1 is MDHEN and CDR2 SYDVKM. The CDR3 DNA sequence: TGTGCCAGCATGCGGACTAGCGGTTCCAATGAGCAGTTCTTC. This encodes CASMRTSGSNEQFF.

To note about this clone: Different DNA sequences within this sample yield the same CDR3. The chain has TRBV27 and TRBJ1-4, with 7 positions matching TRBD1. Looked up from germline, CDR1 is MNHEY and CDR2 is SMNVEV (reference sequence). This CDR3 has 14 amino acids. The J segment lost 5 bases and the V segment lost 5 bases, leaving 5 bases of the junction unmatched. The DNA for the CDR3 is TGTGCCAGCAGTCACGGGACAGCCAATGAAAAACTGTTTTTT. Protein product: CASSHGTANEKLFF.

The V gene is TRBV25-1, the J gene TRBJ1-2, with 9 bases fitting TRBD1. V was pared by 4 bases and J by 1 base, with 1 base of the junction left unmatched. From germline, CDR1 is MGHDK and CDR2 SYGVNS. CDR3 length: 14 residues. The CDR3 sequence: CASSADRGNYGYTF. CDR3 bases: TGTGCCAGCAGTGCGGACAGGGGTAACTATGGCTACACCTTC.

V gene TRBV2 combines with J gene TRBJ2-7; tentatively, D is TRBD2 (5 bases). V was cut by 8 bases and J by 4 bases, with 12 bases left in between. Germline V lookup: CDR1 SNHLY, CDR2 FYNNEI. The CDR3 is 12 amino acids. CDR3 DNA sequence: TGTGCCAGCTTGGAGGCAGGATACGAGCAGTACTTC. This gives the protein CASLEAGYEQYF.

The chain uses TRBV6-1 and TRBJ1-1, with 8 bases aligning to TRBD1. This CDR3 is 15 amino acids long. The V gene's germline CDR1 is MNHNS and CDR2 SASEGT. The ends lost 10 bases at V and 1 base at J; junction bases unmatched: 11. The DNA of the CDR3 is TGTGCCACTTACAGGGGGTACCTAGGGAACACTGAAGCTTTCTTT. Encoded protein: CATYRGYLGNTEAFF.

V gene TRBV7-8 combines with J gene TRBJ1-5; perhaps TRBD1 as D (5 bases). The CDR3 is made up of 16 amino acids. V lost 4 bases and J lost 0, with 13 bases in between. Germline CDR1 is SGHVS and CDR2 is FQNEAQ. The CDR3: CASSSTDRNSNQPQHF. The CDR3 DNA reads as TGTGCCAGCAGCTCCACCGACAGAAATAGCAATCAGCCCCAGCATTTT. Together with reference TRBV7-8 and TRBJ1-5, the CDR3 gives the full variable domain: GAGVSQSPRYKVAKRGQDVALRCDPISGHVSLFWYQQALGQGPEFLTYFQNEAQLDKSGLPSDRFFAERPEGSVSTLKIQRTQQEDSAVYLCASSSTDRNSNQPQHFGDGTRLSIL.

The chain combines TRBV6-6 with TRBJ1-2; weak D call: TRBD1 (5 bases). The CDR3 loop spans 14 amino acids. Germline lookup yields CDR1 MNHNY and CDR2 SVGAGI (reference sequence). Trimming stripped 0 bases from V and 7 bases from J, with 12 bases between. The CDR3 sequence is CASSYSRVGTGYTF. CDR3 nucleotide sequence: TGTGCCAGCAGTTACTCTCGGGTCGGGACTGGCTACACCTTC.

This rearrangement joins TRBV19 to TRBJ1-1; no definite D call. The length of the CDR3 is 12 residues. Deletions cut 4 bases from V and 1 base from J, with 4 bases between. From germline, CDR1 is LNHDA and CDR2 SQIVND (reference sequence). The CDR3 is CASSSGNTEAFF. The DNA of the CDR3 is TGTGCCAGTAGTAGCGGGAACACTGAAGCTTTCTTT.

This rearrangement joins TRBV28 to TRBJ2-3; D gene ambiguous. This CDR3 is 12 amino acids long. V dropped 1 base and J dropped 4 bases, with 3 bases sitting between them. Germline V gives CDR1 MDHEN, CDR2 SYDVKM. CDR3 loop: CASSLLADTQYF. The CDR3, as DNA: TGTGCCAGCAGTTTATTGGCAGATACGCAGTATTTT.

The chain is built from TRBV5-1 and TRBJ2-3; D is ambiguous. Germline loops: CDR1 SGHRS, CDR2 YFSETQ. V gave up 1 base and J gave up 6 bases, with 15 bases separating them. CDR3 size: 15 residues. CDR3 sequence (DNA): TGCGCCAGCAGCTTGCCCTTCGGGCTACGCGATACGCAGTATTTT. As protein: CASSLPFGLRDTQYF.

V usage is TRBV2 and J usage is TRBJ2-4; 10 positions match TRBD2. The CDR3 is 14 amino acids. Germline CDR1 reads SNHLY; CDR2 reads FYNNEI. Trimming took 5 bases from V and 6 from J; bases not matched to a gene: 4. Written as DNA, the CDR3 is TGTGCCAGCAGTATCAGCGGGAGGGTAAACATTCAGTACTTC. Its translation: CASSISGRVNIQYF.

V is TRBV28 and J is TRBJ1-4; the D is unclear. The germline CDR1 and CDR2 sequences are MDHEN and SYDVKM. V was shortened by 3 bases and J by 8 bases, with 10 bases between the two germline ends. The CDR3 runs to 13 residues. As DNA, the CDR3 is TGTGCCAGCAGTTTGGAAATAGGGGAAAAACTGTTTTTT. Translating gives CASSLEIGEKLFF.

CDR3 sequence: CASSRQQGAGEKLFF. For the CDR3, the DNA is TGCGCCAGCAGCCGACAACAGGGGGCTGGGGAAAAACTGTTTTTT. This chain joins TRBV4-1 and TRBJ1-4; the match to TRBD1 covers 9 bases. The CDR3 contains 15 residues. The germline CDR1 and CDR2 sequences are MGHRA and YSYEKL. V lost 4 bases and J lost 8; bases outside the gene matches: 8.

CDR3 residues: CASSTYPGPLPEAFF. CDR3 DNA: TGTGCCAGCAGTACGTATCCCGGCCCCCTACCTGAAGCTTTCTTT. The chain combines TRBV6-4 with TRBJ1-1; D ambiguous. From germline, CDR1 is MRHNA and CDR2 SNTAGT. Trimming removed 5 bases from V and 6 bases from J, with 19 bases in between. This CDR3 is built from 15 residues.

The V call is TRBV2, the J call TRBJ1-4; D unresolved. There are 13 residues in the CDR3. Germline V CDR1 and CDR2: SNHLY, FYNNEI. V was clipped by 8 bases and J by 3 bases, with 10 bases between them. The CDR3, as DNA: TGTGCCAGCGGAGACATATCTAATGAAAAACTGTTTTTT. Translating gives CASGDISNEKLFF.